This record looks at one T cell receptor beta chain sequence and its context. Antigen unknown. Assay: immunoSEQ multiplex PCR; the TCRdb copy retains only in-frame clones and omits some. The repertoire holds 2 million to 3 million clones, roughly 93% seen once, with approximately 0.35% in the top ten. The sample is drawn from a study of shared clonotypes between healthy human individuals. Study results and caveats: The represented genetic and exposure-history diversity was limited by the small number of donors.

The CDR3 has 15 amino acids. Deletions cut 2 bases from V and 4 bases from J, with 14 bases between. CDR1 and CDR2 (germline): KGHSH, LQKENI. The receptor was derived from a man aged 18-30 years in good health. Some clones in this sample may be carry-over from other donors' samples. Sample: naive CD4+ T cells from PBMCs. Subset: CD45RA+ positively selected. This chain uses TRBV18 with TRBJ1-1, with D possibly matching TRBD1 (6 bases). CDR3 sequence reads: CASSPITGAGTEAFF. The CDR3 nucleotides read TGTGCCAGCTCACCAATAACGGGGGCCGGCACTGAAGCTTTCTTT. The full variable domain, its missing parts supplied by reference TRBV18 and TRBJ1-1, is NAGVMQNPRHLVRRRGQEARLRCSPMKGHSHVYWYRQLPEEGLKFMVYLQKENIIDESGMPKERFSAEFPKEGPSILRIQQVVRGDSAAYFCASSPITGAGTEAFFGQGTRLTVV.